This T cell receptor beta chain was sequenced during a study of shared clonotypes between healthy human individuals. About the study: In total, the donors were two women and a few men aged 18 to 49.

Study-wide results and caveats: Represented diversity (both genetic and exposure-history) was limited by the small number of donors.

Clones were sequenced by immunoSEQ multiplex PCR, and TCRdb holds only the in-frame ones, with some missing. The data hold around 1,900,000 clones, with 90% to 95% observed a single time. On this clone itself: Its antigen is as yet unknown.

Positively selected for CCR7, the CD45RO-negative cells used as naive CD8 cells excluded terminally differentiated effector memory CD45RA+ cells. The ends were cut back, 2 bases at V and 4 bases at J, with 9 bases in the middle. Germline lookup yields CDR1 MDHEN and CDR2 SYDVKM. This CDR3 is built from 13 residues. Sequencing used naive CD8+ T cells from PBMCs. This TCR was sampled from a man between 18 and 35 years old in good health. Some clones in this sample may be carry-over from other donors' samples. V and J are TRBV28 and TRBJ2-7, with TRBD1 as a possible D gene (6 bases). Here the CDR3 DNA reads TGTGCCAGCAGTTTAAGGGGGATGTACGAGCAGTACTTC. As protein: CASSLRGMYEQYF.